The next 10 T cell receptor beta chains were all read from a single sample in a study of T cell responses to AZD1222 COVID-19 vaccine. TCRdb's table, derived via immunoSEQ multiplex PCR, lists solely in-frame clones and lacks some. The table records 100,000 to 120,000 clones, approximately 88% of them present only once. The sample consisted of peripheral blood, taken on day 0 of AZD1222 vaccination. These receptors originate from an adult in good health.

The chain uses TRBV10-2 and TRBJ2-1, with TRBD1 matching 10 bases. The CDR3 loop spans 16 amino acids. V dropped 0 bases and J dropped 11; count of bases not matched to a gene: 10. The germline V gene encodes CDR1 WSHSY and CDR2 SAAADI. The CDR3 region is CASSESWGQGPPQQFF. For the CDR3, the DNA is TGCGCCAGCAGTGAGTCATGGGGACAGGGGCCTCCGCAGCAGTTCTTC.

V gene TRBV11-2 combines with J gene TRBJ2-7, with 10 nucleotides matching TRBD2. J gave up 4 bases and V 3 bases, and 9 bases lay outside the gene matches. CDR1 SGHAT and CDR2 FQNNGV come from the germline V gene. The CDR3 runs to 16 residues. The DNA of the CDR3 is TGTGCCAGCAGCTTGGGTGGGGCTAGCGGGAGTTACGAGCAGTACTTC. Translated: CASSLGGASGSYEQYF.

This chain connects TRBV11-2 to TRBJ2-5, with 9 bases fitting TRBD2. This CDR3 comprises 16 residues. With 3 bases clipped from V and 5 bases from J, the junction kept 10 bases outside the gene matches. Germline V CDR1 and CDR2: SGHAT, FQNNGV. CDR3 amino acids: CASSFTRGGLGETQYF. In DNA form, the CDR3 reads TGTGCCAGCAGCTTTACGCGGGGGGGCCTCGGTGAGACCCAGTACTTC. The full variable domain, in which reference TRBV11-2 and TRBJ2-5 provide the parts outside the CDR3, is EAGVAQSPRYKIIEKRQSVAFWCNPISGHATLYWYQQILGQGPKLLIQFQNNGVVDDSQLPKDRFSAERLKGVDSTLKIQPAKLEDSAVYLCASSFTRGGLGETQYFGPGTRLLVL.

The CDR3 loop is CASSPRSGGNSPLHF. For the CDR3, the DNA is TGTGCCAGCAGCCCCCGTTCAGGGGGTAATTCACCCCTCCACTTT. The gene calls are TRBV7-6 and TRBJ1-6; 7 bases map to TRBD1. Trimming removed 5 bases from V and 6 bases from J; junction bases left unmatched: 7. In germline, CDR1 is SGHVS, CDR2 FNYEAQ. This CDR3 is 15 amino acids long.

This clone was found once. J is TRBJ2-2 and V is TRBV24-1, with D tentatively TRBD1 (6 bases). CDR3 length equals 13 residues. CDR1 is KGHDR and CDR2 is SFDVKD in the germline V gene. Trimming removed 3 bases at V and 7 bases at J, with 8 bases between. The CDR3: CATSDQGIGELFF. The CDR3 DNA reads as TGTGCCACCAGTGATCAGGGGATCGGGGAGCTGTTTTTT.

This sequence joins TRBV4-3 and TRBJ1-5, with D hard to call. Germline V gene data show CDR1 as LGHNA and CDR2 as YSLEER. CDR3 length: 15 residues. The V end was cut by 0 bases, the J end by 6 bases, with 12 bases between. The CDR3 DNA reads as TGCGCCAGCAGCCAAGATATGGCAGGACTTCAGCCCCAGCATTTT. This sequence encodes CASSQDMAGLQPQHF.

In this sample, this clone turned up a few times. The same CDR3 also results from other DNA sequences found in this sample. The CDR3 reads CASSRGQGGNEQFF. The CDR3 region has the DNA TGTGCCAGCAGCCGCGGACAGGGGGGGAATGAGCAGTTCTTC. The chain recombines TRBV7-2 with TRBJ2-1, with 10 bases that match TRBD1. The junction had 5 bases not matched to a gene; V was cut back by 5 bases and J by 7 bases. Germline values: CDR1 SGHTA, CDR2 FQGNSA. This CDR3 contains 14 residues.

This rearrangement joins TRBV5-4 to TRBJ2-7, with unresolved D. CDR1 and CDR2 (germline): SGHNT, YYREEE (reference sequence). This CDR3 is built from 16 residues. V lost 4 bases, J lost 1 base, and 18 bases lay in between. CDR3 loop: CASSPRPDVTSYEQYF. The CDR3 DNA is TGTGCCAGCAGCCCTCGCCCTGACGTGACTTCCTACGAGCAGTACTTC.

CDR3 protein: CASSLDRYTGELFF. The CDR3 nucleotides read TGTGCCAGCAGTCTTGACAGGTACACCGGGGAGCTGTTTTTT. This chain links TRBV28 with TRBJ2-2, with a tentative D call TRBD1 (6 bases). Germline V gives CDR1 MDHEN, CDR2 SYDVKM. The length of the CDR3 is 14 residues. The ends were cut back, 5 bases at V and 3 bases at J, with 10 bases in the middle.

V usage is TRBV25-1 and J usage is TRBJ1-1, with 8 bases aligning to TRBD1. Looked up from germline, CDR1 is MGHDK and CDR2 is SYGVNS. J lost 1 base, V lost 3 bases, and 4 bases had no gene match. The CDR3 extends over 15 amino acids. CDR3 bases: TGTGCCAGCAGTGACCAGGGGGCGGAGAACACTGAAGCTTTCTTT. It is translated as CASSDQGAENTEAFF.